This TCR beta chain is drawn from a study of T cells in Graves' hyperthyroidism and ophthalmopathy (dated by TCRdb to between 2017 and 2020). Study-wide context: Peripheral blood was sampled at the time of initial diagnosis, prior to any treatment. After blood sampling, hyperthyroidism patients were treated with methimazole at a starting dose of 30 mg daily, and ophthalmopathy patients were treated with high-dose intravenous methylprednisolone. According to the paper, TCR Vbeta CDR3 sequencing was carried out on 135 peripheral blood samples, which came from 40 to 45 ophthalmopathy, under 80 hyperthyroidism and roughly 17 progressor patients. An independent validation cohort of 18 to 20 hyperthyroidism patients and some 15 patients who later progressed to ophthalmopathy tested prospective prediction of ophthalmopathy. To identify TCR V-J signatures that set the groups apart, the researchers used a discovery cohort of about a hundred patients, made up of roughly 45 with Graves' ophthalmopathy and some 55 with stable Graves' hyperthyroidism. The study also compared thyroid tissue and blood T-cell repertoires from several Graves' hyperthyroidism patients. The approximately 97 discovery patients were randomly divided into training and test sets at a 7:3 ratio. The paper's findings and limits, for the study overall: Sample size was not statistically predetermined, and blinding of investigators to group allocation was not performed. Most expanded thyroid clonotypes (frequency above 0.001) were also detected in blood, suggesting blood repertoires may reflect thyroid immune responses. In validation, the model predicted progression to ophthalmopathy with 65% to 71% sensitivity and 72% to 85% specificity, a median of 6.5 months before onset. A 13 V-J signature model separated ophthalmopathy from stable hyperthyroidism, with 87.88% sensitivity and 81.08% specificity in cross-validation and 80%/75% in testing.

Note on this clonotype: Its antigen remains unidentified. It has no much larger one-base neighbor in the sample; base qualities were not kept.

TCR beta CDR3 regions were amplified from RNA transcripts. A first-round RT-PCR of the TCR CDR3 used the HTBI primer set with the Qiagen OneStep RT-PCR kit. The libraries were constructed in a second round of multiplex PCR and then size-selected and purified. Libraries were sequenced paired-end with 100 bp reads on an Illumina HiSeq2000. The published analysis was carried out like this. SOAPnuke was used to process the raw data, removing reads that contained adapters or uncalled bases, had a mean Phred below 15, or lacked an exact match to the constant primer or identifier. High-quality paired reads were merged with COPE v1.2.5, and unique nucleotide sequences were defined as clonotypes. MiTCR v1.1 was used to align the clonotypes against IMGT TRBV, TRBD and TRBJ reference segments. Only V-J combinations with frequency above 0.0001, covering 99% to 99.2% of repertoires, were analysed. The TCS score was defined as F50 (clonal expansion) divided by E x V (chaos), with BLOSUM62-based TCRdist calculated between CDR3 peptides within each V-J. Welch's t-statistics and random forest reduced 500 to 550 V-J features to 10 to 15, which were used in a naive Bayes classifier (R e1071). Clones were called with MiXCR by TCRdb after fastp trimmed the public reads at Q25, and only in-frame beta chains were retained. One record per CDR3 amino acid sequence lists the most common genes and DNA. The V and J calls here are based on TCRdb, not the publication. The sample contains about 720,000 distinct CDR3 sequences, around 17% of them found a single time. The ten biggest clones cover 8.4% of the sample.

From cysteine to phenylalanine, the CDR3 is 16 amino acids long. Here the CDR3 DNA is all that survives: 48 bases in frame from base 1. V was cut back by 4 bases and J by 3 bases, leaving a gap of 19 bases between them. The germline V gene specifies MDHEN as CDR1 and SYDVKM as CDR2. Stable Graves' hyperthyroidism was defined as no progression to ophthalmopathy during 18 months of follow-up. Hyperthyroidism patients were newly diagnosed, had a disease duration of under 2 months, and were aged 18 to 65 years. Patients with uncontrolled infections, other autoimmune diseases, pregnancy or lactation were excluded. Diagnoses were established on the basis of clinical symptoms, serum thyroxine and TRAb, thyroid ultrasound, and orbital computed tomography. Ficoll-Paque density gradient centrifugation was used to isolate PBMCs from 8 to 10 ml of fresh peripheral blood. Trizol reagent was used to extract total RNA, and RNA quality was then checked on an Agilent 2100 Bioanalyzer.

The V and J segments used are TRBV28 and TRBJ2-7; TRBD2 is a weak D gene call, 5 bases matching. Sequencing used blood. This TCR came from a man younger than 35 with Graves' hyperthyroidism. The CDR3 protein: CASSSIAGEFGYEQYF. DNA sequence: TGTGCCAGCAGTTCGATCGCGGGCGAGTTCGGCTACGAGCAGTACTTC.